The source of this TCR beta chain is a study of blood T cell repertoires in COVID-19. Study context: In each case, the material was cDNA or gDNA derived from T cells, B-cell-depleted T cells, or PBMCs.

The CDR3 is made up of 16 amino acids. Trimming stripped 6 bases from V and 4 bases from J, with 21 bases between. From germline, CDR1 is SGHAT and CDR2 FQNNGV. In the authors' methods: Nucleated cell counts were estimated from reference gene primer amplification. TCRdb's table, derived via immunoSEQ multiplex PCR, lists solely in-frame clones and lacks some. V, J and clone size derive from that table, while D and trimming were established from the DNA sequence. Of under 150,000 clones listed, more than 80% are singletons. The sequence was obtained from a woman in her 50s with acute or convalescent COVID-19. The sample was peripheral blood. The chain has TRBV11-2 and TRBJ1-2; D unclear. In DNA form, the CDR3 reads TGTGCCAGCAGGCGCCTCAAGGCAGGCCTTTTCTATGGCTACACCTTC. Protein: CASRRLKAGLFYGYTF.